This is a list of T cell receptor beta chains from one sample in a study of blood T cell repertoires in COVID-19. Sequenced by immunoSEQ multiplex PCR; TCRdb stores in-frame clones only, minus some. Among 120,000 or so clones listed, around 80% were seen once. The sample consisted of peripheral blood. These receptor sequences come from a man in his sixties or seventies with acute or convalescent COVID-19. CDR3s include the opening cysteine and the closing phenylalanine or tryptophan. D genes are given only for firm matches. Expanded clones get a size class; other rows say once, few or many, or leave the size out.

v_gene	d_gene	abundance	j_gene	CDR3aa	CDR3nt
TRBV27	TRBD1	-	TRBJ1-3	CASSSTGAGNTIYF	TGTGCCAGCAGCTCTACAGGGGCCGGAAACACCATATATTTT
TRBV7-2	-	-	TRBJ2-7	CASSFVDRPHEQYF	TGTGCCAGCAGCTTTGTGGACAGACCTCACGAGCAGTACTTC
TRBV7-9	-	-	TRBJ2-1	CASSLQTDNNEQFF	TGTGCCAGCAGCCTACAGACAGACAACAATGAGCAGTTCTTC
TRBV7-8	TRBD1	-	TRBJ2-4	CASSLGDRTGNIQYF	TGTGCCAGCAGCTTAGGTGACCGGACAGGGAACATTCAGTACTTC
TRBV30	TRBD2	-	TRBJ2-7	CAWSALAGYEQYF	TGTGCCTGGAGTGCACTAGCGGGCTACGAGCAGTACTTC
TRBV11-1	TRBD1	few	TRBJ2-7	CASSKTGTDSYEQYF	TGTGCCAGCAGCAAAACAGGGACAGACTCCTACGAGCAGTACTTC
TRBV18	TRBD2	once	TRBJ2-7	CASSPGLAGAYEQYF	TGTGCCAGCTCACCGGGACTAGCGGGAGCCTACGAGCAGTACTTC
TRBV5-1	TRBD2	-	TRBJ2-1	CASSPLAGGYNEQFF	TGCGCCAGCAGCCCCCTAGCGGGAGGGTACAATGAGCAGTTCTTC
TRBV30	TRBD1	-	TRBJ1-1	CAWSAVRGRDNEAFF	TGTGCCTGGAGCGCCGTCAGGGGGCGCGATAATGAAGCTTTCTTT
TRBV29-1	-	-	TRBJ2-3	CSVVFQGRVSDTQYF	TGCAGCGTTGTTTTTCAGGGTAGAGTGTCAGATACGCAGTATTTT
TRBV3-1/TRBV3-2	TRBD2	-	TRBJ2-1	CASSRGSGSRYEQFF	TGTGCCAGCAGCCGTGGGAGCGGGAGCCGCTATGAGCAGTTCTTC
TRBV4-2	TRBD1	once	TRBJ1-1	CASSFHSQGAPLNTEAFF	TGTGCCAGCAGCTTCCATTCACAGGGGGCCCCACTGAACACTGAAGCTTTCTTT
TRBV28	-	-	TRBJ1-2	CASSLSDYGYTF	TGTGCCAGCAGTTTATCCGACTATGGCTACACCTTC
TRBV27	-	-	TRBJ2-3	CARYPGTDTQYF	TGTGCCAGGTATCCAGGGACAGATACGCAGTATTTT
TRBV30	-	-	TRBJ1-2	CAWSVKQGQNYGYTF	TGTGCCTGGAGTGTAAAGCAGGGCCAGAACTATGGCTACACCTTC
TRBV5-8	-	-	TRBJ1-6	CASSPGFSYNSPLHF	TGTGCCAGCAGTCCGGGGTTCTCCTATAATTCACCCCTCCACTTT
TRBV13	-	-	TRBJ2-5	CASSLLGTPQETQYF	TGTGCCAGCAGCCTCCTCGGGACACCTCAAGAGACCCAGTACTTC
TRBV2	TRBD1	-	TRBJ1-5	CASNGQGGYSNQPQHF	TGTGCCAGCAACGGACAGGGGGGCTATAGCAATCAGCCCCAGCATTTT
TRBV9	TRBD1	few	TRBJ2-1	CASSPTGQGANNEQFF	TGTGCCAGCAGCCCAACCGGACAGGGGGCAAACAATGAGCAGTTCTTC
TRBV3-1/TRBV3-2	TRBD1	-	TRBJ1-2	CASSHLKQGVDGYTF	TGTGCCAGCAGCCATCTTAAACAGGGGGTGGATGGCTACACCTTC
TRBV11-2	-	-	TRBJ1-2	CASSLALFHGYTF	TGTGCCAGCAGCTTAGCGCTATTCCATGGCTACACCTTC
TRBV12-5	TRBD1	-	TRBJ2-1	CASGLGTGFYNEQFF	TGTGCTAGTGGTTTGGGGACAGGGTTCTACAATGAGCAGTTCTTC
TRBV4-3	-	once	TRBJ1-2	CASSQEAQPNLHYGYTF	TGCGCCAGCAGCCAAGAGGCACAGCCGAACCTCCACTATGGCTACACCTTC
TRBV7-8	-	-	TRBJ1-1	CASSFGQTLNTEAFF	TGTGCCAGCAGCTTCGGTCAGACATTGAACACTGAAGCTTTCTTT
TRBV7-3	-	-	TRBJ2-3	CASSLLFTDTQYF	TGTGCCAGCAGCTTATTATTCACAGATACGCAGTATTTT
TRBV3-1/TRBV3-2	-	-	TRBJ1-1	CASSPLTEGTEAFF	TGTGCCAGCAGCCCACTGACTGAGGGTACTGAAGCTTTCTTT
TRBV7-2	TRBD1	-	TRBJ1-2	CASSPDPGQGVNYGYTF	TGTGCCAGCAGCCCTGATCCGGGACAGGGGGTAAACTATGGCTACACCTTC
TRBV2	-	-	TRBJ1-5	CASSEAPWASLSPFDF	TGTGCCAGCAGTGAAGCGCCCTGGGCCTCTTTATCCCCTTTCGATTTT
TRBV30	-	-	TRBJ1-1	CAWSARGTLNTEAFF	TGTGCCTGGAGTGCCCGGGGTACTTTGAACACTGAAGCTTTCTTT
TRBV6-6	-	-	TRBJ1-5	CASSYGQGLEPQHF	TGTGCCAGCAGTTACGGTCAGGGGTTGGAGCCCCAGCATTTT
TRBV5-1	-	-	TRBJ2-3	CASSSPELVFTDTQYF	TGCGCCAGCAGCTCCCCCGAGCTGGTATTCACAGATACGCAGTATTTT
TRBV2	-	-	TRBJ1-1	CASSGGANTEAFF	TGTGCCAGCAGTGGGGGAGCGAACACTGAAGCTTTCTTT
TRBV11-3	TRBD2	-	TRBJ2-1	CASSADPGTSGPYNEQFF	TGTGCCAGCAGCGCCGACCCGGGGACTAGCGGACCATACAATGAGCAGTTCTTC
TRBV15	-	-	TRBJ2-5	CATSRVRMGLPETQYF	TGTGCCACCAGCAGAGTTCGAATGGGACTCCCAGAGACCCAGTACTTC
TRBV6-6	TRBD2	once	TRBJ2-1	CASSATPGTSSEQFF	TGTGCCAGCAGTGCGACGCCCGGGACTAGCAGTGAGCAGTTCTTC
TRBV3-1/TRBV3-2	-	-	TRBJ1-4	CASSQTGLIEKLFF	TGTGCCAGCAGCCAAACAGGGCTTATTGAAAAACTGTTTTTT
TRBV7-3	TRBD2	-	TRBJ2-2	CASSLPQGLAGGDTGELFF	TGTGCCAGCAGCTTACCCCAGGGACTAGCGGGAGGAGACACCGGGGAGCTGTTTTTT
TRBV29-1	-	-	TRBJ2-2	CSVTLGPLTGELFF	TGCAGCGTTACCCTGGGGCCCCTCACCGGGGAGCTGTTTTTT
TRBV28	TRBD1	-	TRBJ1-6	CASSTRDRGYSPLHF	TGTGCCAGCAGTACAAGGGACAGGGGATATTCACCCCTCCACTTT
TRBV21-1	-	-	TRBJ2-2	CASSKGYRTGKAGELFF	TGTGCCAGCAGCAAAGGGTACCGGACAGGGAAGGCCGGGGAGCTGTTTTTT
TRBV6-5	-	-	TRBJ2-7	CASSLGRTDYEQYF	TGTGCCAGCAGTTTGGGACGGACAGACTACGAGCAGTACTTC
TRBV19	-	-	TRBJ1-4	CASSAQGTNEKLFF	TGTGCCAGTAGTGCACAGGGAACTAATGAAAAACTGTTTTTT
TRBV7-8	TRBD1	-	TRBJ2-1	CASSLTGQAYNEQFF	TGTGCCAGCAGCTTAACGGGACAGGCCTACAATGAGCAGTTCTTC
TRBV21-1	-	-	TRBJ1-5	CARKTCWPSFWRGGNQPQHF	TGTGCCAGAAAGACTTGTTGGCCGAGCTTCTGGAGGGGAGGCAATCAGCCCCAGCATTTT
TRBV6-5	TRBD1	-	TRBJ1-1	CASSYVVRGTNTEAFF	TGTGCCAGCAGTTACGTTGTCAGGGGGACGAACACTGAAGCTTTCTTT
TRBV6-5	-	-	TRBJ2-3	CASSYWAASTDTQYF	TGTGCCAGCAGTTACTGGGCAGCAAGCACAGATACGCAGTATTTT
TRBV27	-	-	TRBJ1-6	CASSLTQGVISPLHF	TGTGCCAGCAGTTTAACACAGGGAGTGATCTCACCCCTCCACTTT
TRBV9	-	-	TRBJ2-7	CASSPRGGGGDEQYF	TGTGCCAGCAGCCCACGTGGGGGGGGCGGCGACGAGCAGTACTTC
TRBV7-2	-	-	TRBJ1-2	CASSSIRGDGYTF	TGTGCCAGCAGCTCCATCAGGGGCGACGGCTACACCTTC
TRBV3-1/TRBV3-2	-	-	TRBJ1-5	CASSQGEGNQPQHF	TGTGCCAGCAGCCAAGGGGAGGGCAATCAGCCCCAGCATTTT
TRBV7-8	-	-	TRBJ1-6	CASSLAVQGNSPLHF	TGTGCCAGCAGCTTAGCGGTCCAGGGAAATTCACCCCTCCACTTT